This T cell receptor (beta chain) was sequenced for a study of Ad26.COV2.S vaccination and SARS-CoV-2 variants. Study information: Once, or twice with 56 days between doses, Ad26.COV2.S was given intramuscularly.

The germline V and J ends were trimmed by 3 bases and 1 base, with 12 bases remaining between them. CDR1 and CDR2 (germline): LGHNA, YNFKEQ. This CDR3 comprises 15 residues. Notes on the study in general: Reportedly, after vaccination the spike-specific CD8+ and CD4+ T cell responses displayed substantial breadth. From the TCR breadth and depth analyses, total T cell responses may have been underestimated. Across vaccine and placebo recipients, the breadth of non-spike TCRs was similar.

The treatment: some 19 received Ad26.COV2.S at low or high dose, single or two shots; several received placebo; per-sample allocation not given. Specimen acquisition occurred on day 63 following the initial vaccine or placebo injection. This clone was observed a single time. The antigen remains undetermined. Assay: immunoSEQ multiplex PCR; the TCRdb copy retains only in-frame clones and omits some. The profile covers 200,000 to 250,000 clones, with roughly 90% appearing a single time and around 11% taken by the ten largest. The sequences come from peripheral blood, collected in a trial of Ad26.COV2.S vaccine versus placebo. The TCR sequence derives from a person between 18 and 65 years old who received the Ad26.COV2.S COVID-19 vaccine or a placebo. V is TRBV4-2 and J is TRBJ2-5, with a tentative D call TRBD2 (6 bases). This CDR3 is CASSQGRRVQETQYF. The CDR3 DNA is TGTGCCAGCAGCCAGGGCCGGAGGGTCCAAGAGACCCAGTACTTC.